The clone carrying this T cell receptor (beta chain) has ten or more counts. With 3 bases removed from V and 0 bases from J, the gap between germline ends came to 2 bases. The CDR3 has 12 residues. From germline, CDR1 is SEHNR and CDR2 FQNEAQ (reference sequence). One entry per CDR3 protein results from TCRdb running MiXCR on the 5' RACE reads. The sample consists of roughly 56,000 distinct CDR3 sequences, 30% of them appearing once. The receptor was derived from a female donor with breast cancer. J is TRBJ1-1 and V is TRBV7-9; D gene uncertain. The source material was tumor-infiltrating naive CD4+ T cells sorted from the breast tumor. Sample subset: naive CD4+ T cells, CD4+CD45RA+CD25-. CDR3 region: CASSLVNTEAFF. CDR3 coding DNA: TGTGCCAGCAGCTTGGTGAACACTGAAGCTTTCTTT.